The 22 T cell receptor beta chains listed next were all sequenced from one sample in a study of cytomegalovirus exposure and HLA in healthy donors (dated by TCRdb to about 2017). The library was obtained by the immunoSEQ multiplex PCR assay. For the multiplex PCR, a mixture combining 60 forward primers for TCR Vbeta segments and 13 reverse primers for TCR Jbeta segments was used. TCRdb provides this immuneACCESS table in a form limited to in-frame rearrangements. Some clones are lacking; in checked studies, under half of them reflect an unresolved V gene, and why the rest are absent is not known. The table of this sample itemizes 100,000 to 150,000 clones. The ten largest clones capture approximately 1.5% of the sample. Sequencing was carried out using PBMCs. The receptors were sampled from a woman aged 40 to 50 in good health and CMV-seronegative.

This rearrangement joins TRBV6-1 to TRBJ2-7; TRBD1 agrees at 9 bases. The CDR3 is made up of 15 amino acids. Germline values: CDR1 MNHNS, CDR2 SASEGT. J was trimmed by 2 bases and V by 5 bases; bases with no gene match: 7. CDR3 DNA sequence: TGTGCCAGCAGTACCCGGGACAGGGTTCCCTACGAGCAGTACGTC. Protein: CASSTRDRVPYEQYV.

The rearrangement joins TRBV5-6 to TRBJ2-5; 9 bases are a match to TRBD1. Germline trimming cut 3 bases from V and 4 bases from J; bases unmatched to any gene: 13. Germline CDR1 is SGHDT and CDR2 is YYEEEE. The CDR3 consists of 17 residues. As DNA, the CDR3 is TGTGCCAGCAGCTCACCGGGACAGGGAGTATTACGAGAGACCCAGTACTTC. It translates to CASSSPGQGVLRETQYF.

J is TRBJ2-3 and V is TRBV9, with TRBD1 as a possible D gene (6 bases). The CDR3 has 14 residues. Trimming cost V 4 bases and J 1 base, with 10 bases left between them. Germline V CDR1 and CDR2: SGDLS, YYNGEE. The CDR3 DNA is TGTGCCAGCAGCCGGACAGACCGCACAGATACGCAGTATTTT. This translates into CASSRTDRTDTQYF. The entire variable domain, with the rest obtained from reference TRBV9 and TRBJ2-3, is as follows: DSGVTQTPKHLITATGQRVTLRCSPRSGDLSVYWYQQSLDQGLQFLIQYYNGEERAKGNILERFSAQQFPDLHSELNLSSLELGDSALYFCASSRTDRTDTQYFGPGTRLTVL.

On this clone itself: Other DNA sequences in this specimen translate into the identical CDR3. The rearrangement joins TRBV19 to TRBJ1-1; 7 bases map to TRBD1. The CDR3 is 15 amino acids. CDR1 LNHDA and CDR2 SQIVND come from the germline V gene (reference sequence). J gave up 1 base and V 1 base, and 3 bases lay outside the gene matches. The DNA of the CDR3 is TGTGCCAGTAGTATAGGGGGGACAGCGAACACTGAAGCTTTCTTT. Translation gives CASSIGGTANTEAFF.

The chain joins TRBV21-1 to TRBJ2-3; the DNA was not compared with TRBD2, the D call given in the table. TRBV21-1 is a recognized pseudogene. This CDR3 is 17 amino acids long. Here the CDR3 DNA reads TGTGCCAGCAGCAAAAAATCTGAGGAGGGGCAGGCAGATACGCAGTATTTT. Translating gives CASSKKSEEGQADTQYF.

V and J are TRBV7-2 and TRBJ1-6; TRBD1 is a possible D gene (5 bases). The V and J ends lost 5 bases and 7 bases respectively, with 21 bases between them. Germline V CDR1 and CDR2: SGHTA, FQGNSA. CDR3 length: 17 residues. CDR3: CASSRSRQISLNSPLHF. As DNA, the CDR3 is TGTGCCAGCAGCCGTTCCCGACAGATCTCTTTGAATTCACCCCTCCACTTT.

This chain joins TRBV19 and TRBJ1-1, with TRBD1 as a possible D gene (6 bases). Looked up from germline, CDR1 is LNHDA and CDR2 is SQIVND (reference sequence). CDR3 length: 14 residues. With 4 bases removed from V and 4 bases from J, the gap between germline ends came to 13 bases. CDR3 in DNA: TGTGCCAGTAGTACGACAGCCAGGGGCACTGAAGCTTTCTTT. Protein product: CASSTTARGTEAFF.

The chain employs TRBV5-6 and TRBJ1-6; possible D gene TRBD1, 5 bases. Germline V gene data show CDR1 as SGHDT and CDR2 as YYEEEE. V lost 6 bases and J lost 7, with 14 bases in between. The CDR3 runs 14 residues. In DNA form, the CDR3 reads TGTGCCAGCACCCTTGCGGGGGGGAATTCACCCCTCCACTTT. It is translated as CASTLAGGNSPLHF. The variable domain in full, completed from reference TRBV5-6 and TRBJ1-6, reads DAGVTQSPTHLIKTRGQQVTLRCSPKSGHDTVSWYQQALGQGPQFIFQYYEEEERQRGNFPDRFSGHQFPNYSSELNVNALLLGDSALYLCASTLAGGNSPLHFGNGTRLTVT.

CDR3 in amino acids: CASSPMWDRAGVENTEAFF. In nucleotides, the CDR3 is TGCGCCAGCAGCCCTATGTGGGACAGGGCGGGGGTAGAGAACACTGAAGCTTTCTTT. The V call is TRBV4-1, the J call TRBJ1-1; TRBD1 agrees at 9 bases. The CDR3 contains 19 residues. The V segment lost 4 bases and the J segment 1 base; nucleotides outside the gene matches: 16. Germline loops: CDR1 MGHRA, CDR2 YSYEKL.

The J gene is TRBJ1-2, the V gene TRBV27; 7 bases agree with TRBD1. The CDR3 sequence is 14 residues long. Losses at the gene ends were 3 bases for V and 5 bases for J; bases not matched to a gene: 6. CDR1 is MNHEY, CDR2 SMNVEV, per germline (reference sequence). The CDR3 protein is CASSLTGTRYGYTF. DNA of the CDR3: TGTGCCAGCAGTTTGACAGGGACGAGGTATGGCTACACCTTC.

A word on this clone: This same CDR3 is encoded by further DNA sequences in the sample. The chain combines TRBV4-2 with TRBJ1-3; D might be TRBD1 (5 bases). Germline V gives CDR1 LGHNA, CDR2 YNFKEQ. This CDR3 has 14 amino acids. The germline V and J ends were trimmed by 0 bases and 2 bases, with 5 bases remaining between them. Here the CDR3 reads CASSQDRAGNTIYF. For the CDR3, the DNA is TGTGCCAGCAGCCAAGACAGGGCTGGAAACACCATATATTTT.

The chain links TRBV5-1 to TRBJ1-2, with no clear D. The CDR3 length is 13 residues. Germline CDR1 and CDR2: SGHRS and YFSETQ. V dropped 0 bases and J dropped 8 bases, with 11 bases sitting between them. The CDR3 DNA reads TGCGCCAGCAGCTTGGTCGAGAAAAGCGGCTACACCTTC. It is translated as CASSLVEKSGYTF.

V gene TRBV5-4 combines with J gene TRBJ1-5; D gene uncertain. The CDR3 has 13 amino acids. CDR1 is SGHNT, CDR2 YYREEE, per germline (reference sequence). V lost 1 base and J 9 bases, leaving 11 bases between the germline ends. The chain's CDR3 is CASSLRSSGPQHF. CDR3 sequence (DNA): TGTGCCAGCAGCTTGCGGTCATCGGGGCCCCAGCATTTT. Variable domain in full (rest from reference TRBV5-4 and TRBJ1-5): ETGVTQSPTHLIKTRGQQVTLRCSSQSGHNTVSWYQQALGQGPQFIFQYYREEENGRGNFPPRFSGLQFPNYSSELNVNALELDDSALYLCASSLRSSGPQHFGDGTRLSIL.

CDR3 sequence reads: CASSTGGRSPLHF. The CDR3 DNA sequence: TGTGCCAGTTCGACAGGGGGGAGATCACCCCTCCACTTT. The J gene is TRBJ1-6, the V gene TRBV28; 9 bases are shared with TRBD1. This CDR3 region has 13 residues. The junction had 7 bases not matched to a gene; V was cut back by 9 bases and J by 10 bases. Germline V gene sequence: CDR1 MDHEN, CDR2 SYDVKM.

The chain joins TRBV9 to TRBJ2-2; 8 bases are a match to TRBD1. V shed 5 bases, J shed 2 bases, and the junction held 2 bases outside the gene matches. The CDR3 extends over 14 amino acids. Germline CDR1 SGDLS, CDR2 YYNGEE. The CDR3 loop reads CASRTGANTGELFF. In DNA form, the CDR3 reads TGTGCCAGCAGGACAGGGGCAAACACCGGGGAGCTGTTTTTT.

The chain couples TRBV5-8 to TRBJ2-2; a possible D gene is TRBD1 (6 bases). Germline V CDR1 and CDR2: SGHTS, YDEGEE. The CDR3 spans 15 residues. V lost 4 bases and J 7 bases, leaving 17 bases between the germline ends. The CDR3 protein is CASSVRGGPNGELFF. The CDR3 bases are TGTGCCAGCAGCGTCAGGGGTGGCCCGAACGGGGAGCTGTTTTTT. The whole variable domain, filled in from reference TRBV5-8 and TRBJ2-2, reads EAGVTQSPTHLIKTRGQQATLRCSPISGHTSVYWYQQALGLGLQFLLWYDEGEERNRGNFPPRFSGRQFPNYSSELNVNALELEDSALYLCASSVRGGPNGELFFGEGSRLTVL.

The chain joins TRBV6-6 to TRBJ1-2, with D possibly matching TRBD1 (5 bases). Germline V lookup: CDR1 MNHNY, CDR2 SVGAGI (reference sequence). The CDR3 length is 15 residues. The V end lost 2 bases, the J end lost 4 bases, and 14 bases lay between the germline ends. CDR3 sequence: CASSYLSIDSYGYTF. CDR3 sequence (DNA): TGTGCCAGCAGTTACCTCTCCATCGACAGCTATGGCTACACCTTC.

The chain couples TRBV29-1 to TRBJ1-2; D gene ambiguous. The CDR3 consists of 13 residues. Trimming pared 5 bases from V and 0 bases from J, leaving 10 bases between. In germline, CDR1 is SQVTM, CDR2 ANQGSEA. CDR3 loop: CSVRDLANYGYTF. As DNA, the CDR3 is TGCAGCGTTCGGGATCTAGCTAACTATGGCTACACCTTC.

This sequence joins TRBV7-2 and TRBJ2-1; TRBD1 aligns across 8 bases. J lost 3 bases, V lost 6 bases, and 7 bases had no gene match. This CDR3 region has 15 residues. Germline CDR1 and CDR2: SGHTA and FQGNSA. This CDR3 is CASRRGQENYNEQFF. CDR3 in DNA: TGTGCCAGCAGGCGGGGACAGGAGAACTACAATGAGCAGTTCTTC.

The CDR3: CARSSYSGTGVFYEQYF. CDR3 DNA sequence: TGTGCCAGAAGCTCATACTCCGGGACAGGAGTTTTCTACGAGCAGTACTTC. The genes are TRBV7-5 and TRBJ2-7; the table's TRBD1 call for D was not verified on the DNA. TRBV7-5 is annotated as a pseudogene. This CDR3 is 17 amino acids long.

The V and J genes are TRBV7-2 and TRBJ1-5; a weak D match, TRBD1 (5 bases). Trimming removed 1 base from V and 6 bases from J, with 13 bases in between. The germline V gene has CDR1 SGHTA and CDR2 FQGNSA. The CDR3 length is 15 residues. CDR3 amino acids: CASSLGSQGGQPQHF. CDR3 sequence (DNA): TGTGCCAGCAGCTTAGGAAGTCAGGGTGGTCAGCCCCAGCATTTT.

The V call is TRBV28, the J call TRBJ1-5, with 9 bases aligning to TRBD1. This CDR3 is 15 amino acids long. The germline gives CDR1 MDHEN, CDR2 SYDVKM. The J segment lost 5 bases and the V segment lost 6 bases, leaving 8 bases of the junction unmatched. CDR3 in DNA: TGTGCCAGCAGCACTACCGGGACAGGGTATCAGCCCCAGCATTTT. Protein sequence: CASSTTGTGYQPQHF.